The entry below gives a single T cell receptor (beta chain) sequence along with its context. PCR was performed using 60 Vbeta and 13 Jbeta primers. Clones were read by immunoSEQ multiplex PCR, and TCRdb kept only the in-frame ones, dropping some. The repertoire holds 160,000 or so clones, with about 65% as singletons. The V and J ends lost 6 bases and 6 bases respectively, with 20 bases between them. CDR1 is KGHSH and CDR2 is LQKENI in the germline V gene. The CDR3 extends over 15 amino acids. The data were taken from a study of cytomegalovirus exposure and HLA in healthy donors. In the study overall: Among the 300 to 400 donors who were genotyped, approximately 84% fell in the genetic ancestry cluster that is associated with self-reported Caucasian donors.

The clonotype was recovered from a young woman in good health and CMV-seronegative. The chain has TRBV18 and TRBJ1-1; D unclear. Sequenced sample: PBMCs. The CDR3 spells CASSPTGAGSAEAFF. DNA of the CDR3: TGTGCCAGCTCGCCGACCGGCGCCGGTAGCGCTGAAGCTTTCTTT.